Shown below are 22 T cell receptor beta chains from a single sample sequenced in a study of control samples from healthy donors and cancer patients. Using immunoSEQ multiplex PCR, the repertoire was profiled, and TCRdb retains in-frame clones only, with some absent. Of around 12,000 clones in the sample, 85% to 95% are singletons; the top ten hold under 15%. The specimen was PBMCs. The receptors were gathered from a man older than 75 with lung cancer.

This chain joins TRBV21-1 and TRBJ1-2; the table's D call of TRBD1 was not tested on the DNA. TRBV21-1 is termed a pseudogene. The CDR3 is 14 amino acids. CDR3 in amino acids: CASRAAGWDYGYTF. The DNA of the CDR3 is TGTGCCAGCAGGGCGGCAGGGTGGGACTATGGCTACACCTTC.

The CDR3 nucleotides are TGTGCCAGCAGTTACTCGTCAGCATTTTCCTACGAGCAGTACTTC. This encodes CASSYSSAFSYEQYF. The genes are TRBV6-5 and TRBJ2-7; D is unresolved. With 0 bases removed from V and 1 base from J, the gap between germline ends came to 10 bases. Germline V CDR1 and CDR2: MNHEY, SVGAGI. This CDR3 spans 15 amino acids.

V usage is TRBV3-1 (or the pseudogene TRBV3-2) and J usage is TRBJ2-3, with no clear D. CDR3 length: 15 residues. V dropped 4 bases and J dropped 0 bases, with 11 bases sitting between them. CDR1 is LGHDT, CDR2 YNNKEL, per germline (reference sequence). CDR3 nucleotides: TGTGCCAGCAGCCCCGCTGGTCGCAGCACAGATACGCAGTATTTT. Translated, it gives CASSPAGRSTDTQYF.

V and J are TRBV10-1 and TRBJ1-2; 11 bases are shared with TRBD1. The CDR3 totals 15 residues. The germline gives CDR1 WNHNN, CDR2 SYGVQD (reference sequence). V lost 5 bases and J lost 2; bases outside the gene matches: 4. The CDR3 DNA reads TGCGCCAGCAGTCCCGGGACAGGGGGGAACTATGGCTACACCTTC. It codes for CASSPGTGGNYGYTF.

The chain links TRBV2 to TRBJ1-1, with a tentative D call TRBD1 (6 bases). V was pared by 6 bases and J by 8 bases, with 13 bases between. Germline CDR1 reads SNHLY; CDR2 reads FYNNEI. The CDR3 length is 12 residues. The CDR3 is CASRTDSNEAFF. CDR3 DNA: TGTGCCAGCAGAACGGACAGCAACGAAGCTTTCTTT.

The chain couples TRBV6-5 to TRBJ2-7; D gene unclear. Germline assignment: CDR1 MNHEY and CDR2 SVGAGI. The CDR3 length is 13 residues. Trimming shortened V by 3 bases and J by 7 bases, and 13 bases separated the two germline ends. CDR3 sequence reads: CASSYNSLGEQYV. The CDR3 coding sequence is TGTGCCAGCAGTTATAACTCCCTCGGAGAGCAGTACGTC.

The chain carries TRBV2 and TRBJ2-1, with 9 bases identical to TRBD2. V was clipped by 8 bases and J by 3 bases; unmatched bases: 8. Germline V lookup: CDR1 SNHLY, CDR2 FYNNEI. The length of the CDR3 is 15 residues. CDR3 in amino acids: CASRRLAADYNEQFF. The CDR3 region has the DNA TGTGCCAGCCGCAGACTAGCGGCGGACTACAATGAGCAGTTCTTC.

The V gene is TRBV9, the J gene TRBJ2-7; 9 positions agree with TRBD1. CDR1 is SGDLS and CDR2 is YYNGEE in the germline V gene. The junction had 4 bases not matched to a gene; V was cut back by 3 bases and J by 3 bases. The CDR3 is 14 residues long. The CDR3 reads CASSAPGQGYEQYF. In nucleotides, the CDR3 is TGTGCCAGCAGCGCCCCGGGACAGGGCTACGAGCAGTACTTC.

This clone has a single count. The rearrangement uses TRBV27 and TRBJ1-1, with 7 positions matching TRBD1. The CDR3 loop spans 14 amino acids. Germline V CDR1 and CDR2: MNHEY, SMNVEV (reference sequence). The V segment lost 6 bases and the J segment 1 base; nucleotides outside the gene matches: 5. CDR3 sequence: CASRTDRANTEAFF. The CDR3 nucleotides are TGTGCCAGCAGAACAGACAGGGCGAACACTGAAGCTTTCTTT.

The rearrangement links TRBV5-1 to TRBJ1-2; 9 bases agree with TRBD1. V lost 6 bases and J lost 5; bases outside the gene matches: 8. Germline V gene lookup returns CDR1 SGHRS and CDR2 YFSETQ. This CDR3 is 14 amino acids long. For the CDR3, the DNA is TGCGCCAGCACCGAACAGGGGGCTGGGTATGGCTACACCTTC. Encoded protein: CASTEQGAGYGYTF.

The CDR3 DNA reads as TGTGCCAGCAGCCCCCTGGCCGAGCAGTACTTC. Its protein is CASSPLAEQYF. The rearrangement joins TRBV7-9 to TRBJ2-7; D remains unclear. Germline V gene data show CDR1 as SEHNR and CDR2 as FQNEAQ (reference sequence). Trimming left V 5 bases short and J 6 bases short, with 8 bases between. This CDR3 region has 11 residues.

V usage is TRBV5-1 and J usage is TRBJ2-3, with D perhaps TRBD1 (5 bases). CDR1 is SGHRS, CDR2 YFSETQ, per germline. The V end was cut by 2 bases, the J end by 4 bases, with 8 bases between. The CDR3 spans 13 residues. This CDR3 reads CASSFLRADTQYF. The CDR3 DNA reads as TGCGCCAGCAGCTTCCTCAGGGCAGATACGCAGTATTTT. The complete variable domain, with remaining parts taken from reference TRBV5-1 and TRBJ2-3, reads KAGVTQTPRYLIKTRGQQVTLSCSPISGHRSVSWYQQTPGQGLQFLFEYFSETQRNKGNFPGRFSGRQFSNSRSEMNVSTLELGDSALYLCASSFLRADTQYFGPGTRLTVL.

This clone occurred once. This chain connects TRBV7-9 to TRBJ2-6; unclear D gene. This CDR3 region has 16 residues. V gave up 0 bases and J gave up 0 bases, with 6 bases separating them. Germline V gene sequence: CDR1 SEHNR, CDR2 FQNEAQ (reference sequence). The CDR3 coding sequence is TGTGCCAGCAGCTTAGCCACGGACTCTGGGGCCAACGTCCTGACTTTC. Protein: CASSLATDSGANVLTF.

The CDR3 spells CATSSPSREYGYTF. The CDR3 DNA sequence: TGTGCCACCAGCTCCCCGAGCAGGGAATATGGCTACACCTTC. The chain couples TRBV15 to TRBJ1-2, with a weak D call TRBD1 (5 bases). V was shortened by 5 bases and J by 5 bases, with 15 bases between the two germline ends. Germline V gene data show CDR1 as LNHNV and CDR2 as YYDKDF (reference sequence). There are 14 residues in the CDR3.

The chain recombines TRBV7-9 with TRBJ1-2; 7 bases are a match to TRBD1. CDR1 and CDR2 from the germline V gene are SEHNR and FQNEAQ (reference sequence). V shed 0 bases and J 6 bases; nucleotides not matched to a gene: 7. This CDR3 is 15 amino acids long. The CDR3 is CASSLAAGGANGYTF. CDR3 DNA: TGTGCCAGCAGCTTAGCGGCAGGGGGAGCTAATGGCTACACCTTC.

V usage is TRBV20-1 and J usage is TRBJ1-2, with 10 bases matching TRBD1. The CDR3 sequence is 11 residues long. CDR1 is DFQATT, CDR2 SNEGSKA, per germline (reference sequence). DNA of the CDR3: TGCGGATCCGGGACAGGGGATGGCTACACCTTC. This encodes CGSGTGDGYTF.

A single count supports this clone. The chain links TRBV6-5 to TRBJ1-4, with 8 bases aligning to TRBD1. V shed 6 bases, J shed 5 bases, and the junction held 8 bases outside the gene matches. CDR1 is MNHEY, CDR2 SVGAGI, per germline. The CDR3 has 15 amino acids. This CDR3 reads CASSLLQGVNEKLFF. CDR3 nucleotide sequence: TGTGCCAGCAGCTTATTACAGGGGGTGAATGAAAAACTGTTTTTT.

CDR3 bases: TGTGCCAGCAGTGTCGGACAGGGAAAAACAGATACGCAGTATTTT. Amino acid sequence: CASSVGQGKTDTQYF. The chain uses TRBV27 and TRBJ2-3, with 8 bases matching TRBD1. The CDR3 totals 15 residues. The junction had 7 bases not matched to a gene; V was cut back by 5 bases and J by 3 bases. The V gene's germline CDR1 is MNHEY and CDR2 SMNVEV (reference sequence).

The rearrangement uses TRBV5-8 and TRBJ1-2; possibly TRBD1 for D (6 bases). The V end lost 1 base, the J end lost 10 bases, and 14 bases lay between the germline ends. Germline lookup yields CDR1 SGHTS and CDR2 YDEGEE. The CDR3 sequence is 13 residues long. The CDR3 loop reads CASSLRGATFYTF. The CDR3 DNA follows: TGTGCCAGCAGCTTGCGGGGGGCGACGTTCTACACCTTC.

The CDR3, as DNA: TGCGCCAGCAGCCATCTACAGGGGTCCGAGCAGTACGTC. Translation: CASSHLQGSEQYV. The rearrangement links TRBV4-1 to TRBJ2-7; 7 bases fit TRBD1. V trimming: 3 bases; J trimming: 6 bases; junction bases outside the gene matches: 5. CDR1 is MGHRA, CDR2 YSYEKL, per germline. This CDR3 has 13 residues.

V gene TRBV9 combines with J gene TRBJ1-1, with 8 bases that match TRBD1. Trimming removed 4 bases from V and 4 bases from J; junction bases left unmatched: 6. The length of the CDR3 is 14 residues. Germline V gives CDR1 SGDLS, CDR2 YYNGEE. DNA for the CDR3: TGTGCCAGCAGCAGTCAGGGGGCGCGCACTGAAGCTTTCTTT. Translating gives CASSSQGARTEAFF.

This clone has just one count. The chain employs TRBV19 and TRBJ2-1; D remains unclear. The CDR3 extends over 16 amino acids. The germline CDR1 and CDR2 sequences are LNHDA and SQIVND (reference sequence). Deletions cut 2 bases from V and 0 bases from J, with 11 bases between. CDR3 region: CASSIKHWSSYNEQFF. As DNA, the CDR3 is TGTGCCAGTAGTATAAAACATTGGAGCTCCTACAATGAGCAGTTCTTC.